What follows are 3 T cell receptor beta chains derived from one specimen sequenced in a study of shared clonotypes between healthy human individuals. Profiling relied on immunoSEQ multiplex PCR, and the TCRdb table lists in-frame clones only, not all of them. This table holds about 680,000 clones, approximately 79% found once. The sample was memory CD4+ T cells sorted from blood. Stated subset: CD45RA-negative fraction. These TCRs come from a woman aged 25 to 39 in good health.

A few counts support this clone. The chain is built from TRBV28 and TRBJ2-1, with TRBD2 matching 8 bases. The CDR3 sequence is 15 residues long. Per germline, CDR1 MDHEN and CDR2 SYDVKM. J was trimmed by 8 bases and V by 5 bases; bases with no gene match: 11. The CDR3 DNA sequence: TGTGCCAGCAGTCGGGGGGGACTAGGTAGCGATGAGCAGTTCTTC. Protein product: CASSRGGLGSDEQFF.

The chain joins TRBV7-8 to TRBJ1-1, with 7 bases fitting TRBD1. This CDR3 spans 15 amino acids. The germline CDR1 and CDR2 sequences are SGHVS and FQNEAQ. After removal of 5 bases from V and 2 bases from J, the junction contained 8 bases not matched to a gene. This chain's CDR3 is CASSLGTVKNTEAFF. The CDR3 region has the DNA TGTGCCAGCAGCCTCGGGACAGTCAAAAACACTGAAGCTTTCTTT. The full variable domain, completed using reference TRBV7-8 and TRBJ1-1, is GAGVSQSPRYKVAKRGQDVALRCDPISGHVSLFWYQQALGQGPEFLTYFQNEAQLDKSGLPSDRFFAERPEGSVSTLKIQRTQQEDSAVYLCASSLGTVKNTEAFFGQGTRLTVV.

V and J are TRBV5-5 and TRBJ1-5, with 7 nucleotides matching TRBD1. Looked up from germline, CDR1 is SGHKS and CDR2 is YYEKEE (reference sequence). Losses at the gene ends were 1 base for V and 7 bases for J; bases not matched to a gene: 5. There are 14 residues in the CDR3. The CDR3 loop reads CASSLTGEGQPQHF. The DNA for the CDR3 is TGTGCCAGCAGCTTGACAGGGGAAGGGCAGCCCCAGCATTTT. The full variable domain, in which reference TRBV5-5 and TRBJ1-5 provide the parts outside the CDR3, is DAGVTQSPTHLIKTRGQQVTLRCSPISGHKSVSWYQQVLGQGPQFIFQYYEKEERGRGNFPDRFSARQFPNYSSELNVNALLLGDSALYLCASSLTGEGQPQHFGDGTRLSIL.